This passage covers 3 T cell receptor beta chains from one sample sequenced in a study of blood T cell repertoires in COVID-19. Here immunoSEQ multiplex PCR was the method, and the copy in TCRdb shows in-frame clones only, minus some. The data contain about 190,000 clones, more than 75% of them singletons. The sequencing input was peripheral blood. These receptors all stem from a man aged 40-55 years with active or convalescent COVID-19.

The chain carries TRBV28 and TRBJ1-5, with a tentative D call TRBD1 (6 bases). CDR3 size: 16 residues. V dropped 6 bases and J dropped 0 bases, with 15 bases sitting between them. Per the germline V gene, CDR1 is MDHEN and CDR2 is SYDVKM. This chain's CDR3 is CASSPPTGYSNQPQHF. As DNA, the CDR3 is TGTGCCAGCAGCCCGCCGACAGGTTATAGCAATCAGCCCCAGCATTTT.

This sequence joins TRBV28 and TRBJ1-3, with D perhaps matching TRBD1 (5 bases). There are 15 residues in the CDR3. Germline V gives CDR1 MDHEN, CDR2 SYDVKM. Trimming took off 6 bases at V and 0 bases at J, with 12 bases between the two ends. CDR3 in DNA: TGTGCCAGCAGCTCACTGGGACTCTCTGGAAACACCATATATTTT. Amino acids: CASSSLGLSGNTIYF. The complete variable domain, with remaining parts taken from reference TRBV28 and TRBJ1-3, reads DVKVTQSSRYLVKRTGEKVFLECVQDMDHENMFWYRQDPGLGLRLIYFSYDVKMKEKGDIPEGYSVSREKKERFSLILESASTNQTSMYLCASSSLGLSGNTIYFGEGSWLTVV.

The count of this clone is one. The CDR3 spells CASSVRLAGTYEQYF. Here the CDR3 DNA reads TGTGCCAGCAGCGTAAGACTAGCGGGGACCTACGAGCAGTACTTC. The J gene is TRBJ2-7, the V gene TRBV5-6; TRBD2 aligns across 11 bases. Germline CDR1 is SGHDT and CDR2 is YYEEEE. Trimming cost V 4 bases and J 2 bases; bases outside gene matches: 5. The CDR3 covers 15 residues.